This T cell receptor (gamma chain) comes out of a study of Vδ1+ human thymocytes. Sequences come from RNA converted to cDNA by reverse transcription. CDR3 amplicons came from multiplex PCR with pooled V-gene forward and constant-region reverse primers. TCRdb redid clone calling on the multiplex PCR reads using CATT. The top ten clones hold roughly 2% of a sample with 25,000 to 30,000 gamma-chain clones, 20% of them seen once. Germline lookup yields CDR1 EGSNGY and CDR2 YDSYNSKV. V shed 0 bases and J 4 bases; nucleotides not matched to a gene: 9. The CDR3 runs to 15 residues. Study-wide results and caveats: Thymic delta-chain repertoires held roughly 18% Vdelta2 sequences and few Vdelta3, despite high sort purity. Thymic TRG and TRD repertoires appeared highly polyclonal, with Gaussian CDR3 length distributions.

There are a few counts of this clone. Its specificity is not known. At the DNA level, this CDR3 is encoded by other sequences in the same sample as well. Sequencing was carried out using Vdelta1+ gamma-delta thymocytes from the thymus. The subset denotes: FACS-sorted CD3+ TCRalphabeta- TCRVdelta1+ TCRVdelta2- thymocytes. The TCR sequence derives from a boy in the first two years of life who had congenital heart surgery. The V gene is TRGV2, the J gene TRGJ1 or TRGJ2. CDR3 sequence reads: CATWDGPRGYYKKLF. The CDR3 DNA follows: TGTGCCACCTGGGACGGGCCTAGGGGATATTATAAGAAACTCTTT.